The rows below give T cell receptor beta chains drawn from one sample of a study of Ad26.COV2.S vaccination and SARS-CoV-2 variants. Using immunoSEQ multiplex PCR, the repertoire was profiled, and TCRdb retains in-frame clones only, with some absent. The sample holds 120,000 to 150,000 clones, 86% seen once. The sample consisted of peripheral blood, taken after recovery from COVID-19. All receptors derive from a human donor who had recovered from COVID-19. CDR3s include the opening cysteine and the closing phenylalanine or tryptophan. Each record gives: CDR3 DNA, CDR3 protein, clone size, J gene, V gene, D gene. D genes are given only for firm matches. Only part of the rows carry a size: once, few, many, or a class if the clone is expanded.

CDR3nt: TGTGCCAGCAGCCTTGACTCTGAAGCTTTCTTT
CDR3aa: CASSLDSEAFF
abundance: .
j_gene: TRBJ1-1
v_gene: TRBV7-8
d_gene: .

CDR3nt: TGTGCCACCAGTGCCCCAGACGAGGGGGGAAAGACCCAGTACTTC
CDR3aa: CATSAPDEGGKTQYF
abundance: .
j_gene: TRBJ2-5
v_gene: TRBV24-1
d_gene: .

CDR3nt: TGTGCCAGCACCATCGGACAGGGGGTTGGCTACACCTTC
CDR3aa: CASTIGQGVGYTF
abundance: .
j_gene: TRBJ1-2
v_gene: TRBV12-3/TRBV12-4
d_gene: TRBD1

CDR3nt: TGTGCTAGCAGCTACACTAGCGGGCACACAGATACGCAGTATTTT
CDR3aa: CASSYTSGHTDTQYF
abundance: .
j_gene: TRBJ2-3
v_gene: TRBV7-7
d_gene: TRBD2

CDR3nt: TGTGCCTGCGACAGGGGAAGGGGGGAGACCCAGTACTTC
CDR3aa: CACDRGRGETQYF
abundance: .
j_gene: TRBJ2-5
v_gene: TRBV30
d_gene: TRBD1

CDR3nt: TGTGCCAGCAAACCGGGGTCCTACAATGAGCAGTTCTTC
CDR3aa: CASKPGSYNEQFF
abundance: .
j_gene: TRBJ2-1
v_gene: TRBV5-4
d_gene: .

CDR3nt: TGTGCCAGCAGAAGTCCCATCTACGAGCAGTACTTC
CDR3aa: CASRSPIYEQYF
abundance: few
j_gene: TRBJ2-7
v_gene: TRBV27
d_gene: .

CDR3nt: TGTGCCAGTAGTAAAGAACCAGGGGACTACGAGCAGTACTTC
CDR3aa: CASSKEPGDYEQYF
abundance: .
j_gene: TRBJ2-7
v_gene: TRBV19
d_gene: .

CDR3nt: TGTGCCAGCTCACGAACCGAATACGAGCAGTACTTC
CDR3aa: CASSRTEYEQYF
abundance: .
j_gene: TRBJ2-7
v_gene: TRBV18
d_gene: .

CDR3nt: TGTGCCAGCTCACCACCCACAACGAGGGGCTACACCTTC
CDR3aa: CASSPPTTRGYTF
abundance: .
j_gene: TRBJ1-2
v_gene: TRBV18
d_gene: .

CDR3nt: TGTGCCAGCAGCTTTGGACGGGTGACGAACACTGAAGCTTTCTTT
CDR3aa: CASSFGRVTNTEAFF
abundance: few
j_gene: TRBJ1-1
v_gene: TRBV7-2
d_gene: .

CDR3nt: TGTGCCAGCAGTGGGAATAACTATGGCTACACCTTC
CDR3aa: CASSGNNYGYTF
abundance: .
j_gene: TRBJ1-2
v_gene: TRBV2
d_gene: .

CDR3nt: TGTGCCAGCTCACCCTGGGACAGTATGAACACTGAAGCTTTCTTT
CDR3aa: CASSPWDSMNTEAFF
abundance: .
j_gene: TRBJ1-1
v_gene: TRBV18
d_gene: TRBD1

CDR3nt: TGCGCCAGCAGCCAAGATCTTGTGGGCTACGAGCAGTACTTC
CDR3aa: CASSQDLVGYEQYF
abundance: .
j_gene: TRBJ2-7
v_gene: TRBV4-3
d_gene: .

CDR3nt: TGTGCCAGCAGTTCGACGGGCTTTGGGACCCAGTACTTC
CDR3aa: CASSSTGFGTQYF
abundance: .
j_gene: TRBJ2-5
v_gene: TRBV12-3/TRBV12-4
d_gene: .

CDR3nt: TGCGCCAGCAGCTCCGACGGTTTCCTCCTAAGCACAGATACGCAGTATTTT
CDR3aa: CASSSDGFLLSTDTQYF
abundance: .
j_gene: TRBJ2-3
v_gene: TRBV5-1
d_gene: .

CDR3nt: TGTGCCAGCAGTCCCTCACAGGGATACGAGCAGTACTTC
CDR3aa: CASSPSQGYEQYF
abundance: .
j_gene: TRBJ2-7
v_gene: TRBV12-3/TRBV12-4
d_gene: .

CDR3nt: TGTGCCAGCAGCCCGAGGTCCGGTCTTCCGGTCCCATACTCCTACGAGCAGTACTTC
CDR3aa: CASSPRSGLPVPYSYEQYF
abundance: .
j_gene: TRBJ2-7
v_gene: TRBV3-1/TRBV3-2
d_gene: .

CDR3nt: TGTGCCACCAGTGATCCAACAGGGTCAGATACGCAGTATTTT
CDR3aa: CATSDPTGSDTQYF
abundance: .
j_gene: TRBJ2-3
v_gene: TRBV24-1
d_gene: .

CDR3nt: TGTGCCAGCTCACCACCCGGGACAGGGGAGGCCAACACCGGGGAGCTGTTTTTT
CDR3aa: CASSPPGTGEANTGELFF
abundance: .
j_gene: TRBJ2-2
v_gene: TRBV18
d_gene: TRBD1

CDR3nt: TGTGCCAGCAGTTTCGGGTCTAATCAGCCCCAGCATTTT
CDR3aa: CASSFGSNQPQHF
abundance: .
j_gene: TRBJ1-5
v_gene: TRBV12-3/TRBV12-4
d_gene: .

CDR3nt: TGTGCCAGCAGTGAGGGACAGGTCCCTCATCAGCCCCAGCATTTT
CDR3aa: CASSEGQVPHQPQHF
abundance: few
j_gene: TRBJ1-5
v_gene: TRBV2
d_gene: TRBD1

CDR3nt: TGTGCCAGCAGTTACCTGAATAAAGAGACCCAGTACTTC
CDR3aa: CASSYLNKETQYF
abundance: .
j_gene: TRBJ2-5
v_gene: TRBV6-2/TRBV6-3
d_gene: .

CDR3nt: TGTGCCAGCAGCCAAACAAGGCGGGACAGGGGGGGCAGGAATCAGCCCCAGCATTTT
CDR3aa: CASSQTRRDRGGRNQPQHF
abundance: .
j_gene: TRBJ1-5
v_gene: TRBV3-1/TRBV3-2
d_gene: TRBD1

CDR3nt: TGTGCCAGCAGCGTGACTCGAGGGGGGGCGGAGACCCAGTACTTC
CDR3aa: CASSVTRGGAETQYF
abundance: few
j_gene: TRBJ2-5
v_gene: TRBV9
d_gene: .

CDR3nt: TGCGCCAGCAGTGAGAACAGAAACTATGGCTACACCTTC
CDR3aa: CASSENRNYGYTF
abundance: few
j_gene: TRBJ1-2
v_gene: TRBV10-1
d_gene: .

CDR3nt: TGTGCCAGCTCACTAGGACAGAACAATGAGCAGTTCTTC
CDR3aa: CASSLGQNNEQFF
abundance: .
j_gene: TRBJ2-1
v_gene: TRBV18
d_gene: .

CDR3nt: TGTGCCAGTAGTCCTCCGCGCGGGCAGGGGGCCAAAAACATTCAGTACTTC
CDR3aa: CASSPPRGQGAKNIQYF
abundance: .
j_gene: TRBJ2-4
v_gene: TRBV19
d_gene: .

CDR3nt: TGTGCCAGCAGTTACTCGAGGGACAGGGGTCCCCATGAGCAGTTCTTC
CDR3aa: CASSYSRDRGPHEQFF
abundance: .
j_gene: TRBJ2-1
v_gene: TRBV6-2/TRBV6-3
d_gene: TRBD1

CDR3nt: TGTGCCAGCAGTGAAAACCACATGAACACTGAAGCTTTCTTT
CDR3aa: CASSENHMNTEAFF
abundance: .
j_gene: TRBJ1-1
v_gene: TRBV2
d_gene: .

CDR3nt: TGTGCCAGTAGTTCCTCGACAGGGGTGAACACTGAAGCTTTCTTT
CDR3aa: CASSSSTGVNTEAFF
abundance: once
j_gene: TRBJ1-1
v_gene: TRBV19
d_gene: TRBD1

CDR3nt: TGTGCCAGCAGCCCCACGTGGCCGGCGGGGCAGCCCCAGCATTTT
CDR3aa: CASSPTWPAGQPQHF
abundance: .
j_gene: TRBJ1-5
v_gene: TRBV7-2
d_gene: .

CDR3nt: TGCGCCAGCAGCCAATATGTGACAGGAGCCTCCTACGAGCAGTACTTC
CDR3aa: CASSQYVTGASYEQYF
abundance: .
j_gene: TRBJ2-7
v_gene: TRBV4-3
d_gene: .

CDR3nt: TGTGCCACCAGTGATCCGGCAGGGGGCCTCTATGGCTACACCTTC
CDR3aa: CATSDPAGGLYGYTF
abundance: .
j_gene: TRBJ1-2
v_gene: TRBV24-1
d_gene: TRBD1

CDR3nt: TGTGCCACCTACAGGGAAGGCACTGAAGCTTTCTTT
CDR3aa: CATYREGTEAFF
abundance: .
j_gene: TRBJ1-1
v_gene: TRBV10-3
d_gene: .

CDR3nt: TGCGCCAGCAGCTTGGACCCTACTAGCGGGGGGAGATACAATGAGCAGTTCTTC
CDR3aa: CASSLDPTSGGRYNEQFF
abundance: .
j_gene: TRBJ2-1
v_gene: TRBV5-1
d_gene: TRBD2

CDR3nt: TGTGCCAGCAGCCAAGGCCCAGGGAACCCCTTGGAGACCCAGTACTTC
CDR3aa: CASSQGPGNPLETQYF
abundance: .
j_gene: TRBJ2-5
v_gene: TRBV4-2
d_gene: .

CDR3nt: TGTGCCAGCAGTTTGGCCAGGGATTTCCAGTGGCAGTTCTTC
CDR3aa: CASSLARDFQWQFF
abundance: .
j_gene: TRBJ2-1
v_gene: TRBV27
d_gene: .

CDR3nt: TGTGCCAGCAGCTCCGGTTCTGGTTCCTCTGGAAACACCATATATTTT
CDR3aa: CASSSGSGSSGNTIYF
abundance: medium-sized
j_gene: TRBJ1-3
v_gene: TRBV7-9
d_gene: .

CDR3nt: TGCGCCAGCAGCCAAGATCTTGGGGGGGCCAACACCGGGGAGCTGTTTTTT
CDR3aa: CASSQDLGGANTGELFF
abundance: .
j_gene: TRBJ2-2
v_gene: TRBV4-3
d_gene: .

CDR3nt: TGCGCCAGCAGCTTGGATGGGGCGGGGAGTCAGCCCCAGCATTTT
CDR3aa: CASSLDGAGSQPQHF
abundance: .
j_gene: TRBJ1-5
v_gene: TRBV5-1
d_gene: .

CDR3nt: TGTGCCAGCAGTTACGGCAGAGAAGCTTTCTTT
CDR3aa: CASSYGREAFF
abundance: .
j_gene: TRBJ1-1
v_gene: TRBV6-5
d_gene: .

CDR3nt: TGTGCCAGCAGCCTCTACCGGGACAGGAACACTGAAGCTTTCTTT
CDR3aa: CASSLYRDRNTEAFF
abundance: few
j_gene: TRBJ1-1
v_gene: TRBV9
d_gene: TRBD1

CDR3nt: TGTGCCAGCTCACCTTTAACACTACGGGCTAGCGGGGGCTCCTACAATGAGCAGTTCTTC
CDR3aa: CASSPLTLRASGGSYNEQFF
abundance: .
j_gene: TRBJ2-1
v_gene: TRBV18
d_gene: TRBD2

CDR3nt: TGTGCCAGCAGCGGGTCACAGGGTCCTGATGAAAAACTGTTTTTT
CDR3aa: CASSGSQGPDEKLFF
abundance: few
j_gene: TRBJ1-4
v_gene: TRBV5-5
d_gene: .

CDR3nt: TGTGCCAGCAGCGCCCCCCCCAGTAAGAATGAGCAGTTCTTC
CDR3aa: CASSAPPSKNEQFF
abundance: .
j_gene: TRBJ2-1
v_gene: TRBV7-9
d_gene: .